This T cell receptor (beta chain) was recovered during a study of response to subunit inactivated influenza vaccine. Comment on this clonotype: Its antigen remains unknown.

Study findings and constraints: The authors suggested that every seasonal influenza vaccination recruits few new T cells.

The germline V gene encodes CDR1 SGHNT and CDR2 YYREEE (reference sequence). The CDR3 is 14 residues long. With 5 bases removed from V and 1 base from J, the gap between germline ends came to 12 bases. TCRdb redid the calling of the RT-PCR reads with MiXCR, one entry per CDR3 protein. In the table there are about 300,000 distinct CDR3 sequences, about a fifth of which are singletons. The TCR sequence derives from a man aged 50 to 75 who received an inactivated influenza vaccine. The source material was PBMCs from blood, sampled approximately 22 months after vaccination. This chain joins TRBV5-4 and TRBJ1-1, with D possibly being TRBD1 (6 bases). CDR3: CASSQGSWNTEAFF. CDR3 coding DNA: TGTGCCAGCAGTCAGGGGAGTTGGAACACTGAAGCTTTCTTT.